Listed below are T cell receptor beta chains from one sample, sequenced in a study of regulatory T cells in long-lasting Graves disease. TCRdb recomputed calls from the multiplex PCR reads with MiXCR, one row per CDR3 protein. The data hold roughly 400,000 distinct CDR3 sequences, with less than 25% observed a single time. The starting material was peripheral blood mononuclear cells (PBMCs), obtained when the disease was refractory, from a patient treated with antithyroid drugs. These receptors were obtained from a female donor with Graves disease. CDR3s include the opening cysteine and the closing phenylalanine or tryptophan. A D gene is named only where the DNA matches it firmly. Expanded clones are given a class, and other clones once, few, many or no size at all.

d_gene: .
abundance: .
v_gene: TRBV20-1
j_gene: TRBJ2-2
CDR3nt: TGCAGTGCTAGAATCCCCTTTTCCGGGGGGGAGCTGTTTTTT
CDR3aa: CSARIPFSGGELFF

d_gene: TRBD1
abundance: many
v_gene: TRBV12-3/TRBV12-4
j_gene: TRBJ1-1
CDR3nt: TGTGCCAGCAGTTTTACAGGGGGAATAAGTGAAGCTTTCTTT
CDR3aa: CASSFTGGISEAFF

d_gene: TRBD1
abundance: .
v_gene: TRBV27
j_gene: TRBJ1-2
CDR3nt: TGTGCCAGCAGTTGGACAGGGGAGAACTATGGCTACACCTTC
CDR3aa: CASSWTGENYGYTF

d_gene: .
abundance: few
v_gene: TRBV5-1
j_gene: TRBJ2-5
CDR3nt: TGCGCCAGCAGCTTGGTGAGGTTTGAGACCCAGTACTTC
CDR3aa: CASSLVRFETQYF

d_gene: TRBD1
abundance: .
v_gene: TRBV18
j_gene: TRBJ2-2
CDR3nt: TGTGCCAGCTCACCTCGTCGGACAGGTGATTCAATGGGGGAGCTGTTTTTT
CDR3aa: CASSPRRTGDSMGELFF

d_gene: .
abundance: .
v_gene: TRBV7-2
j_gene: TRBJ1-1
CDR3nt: TGTGCCAGCAGCCTACAGGGTCCCAGCACTGAAGCTTTCTTT
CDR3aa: CASSLQGPSTEAFF

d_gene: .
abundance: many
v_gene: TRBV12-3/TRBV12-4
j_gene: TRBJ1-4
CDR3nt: TGTGCCAGCAGTCCTACTGATCCACAAGAAAAACTGTTTTTT
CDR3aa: CASSPTDPQEKLFF

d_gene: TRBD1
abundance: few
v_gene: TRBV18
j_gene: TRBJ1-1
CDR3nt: TGTGCCAGCTCACCGAGCCAGGGGGTCGGTGAAGCTTTCTTT
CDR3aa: CASSPSQGVGEAFF

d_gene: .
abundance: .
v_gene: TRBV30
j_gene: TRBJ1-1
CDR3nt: TGTGCCTGGACCAAGAACACTGAAGCTTTCTTT
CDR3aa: CAWTKNTEAFF

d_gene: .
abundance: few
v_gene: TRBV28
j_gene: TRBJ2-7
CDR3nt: TGTGCCAGCAGTCCTCGGGGGCGGCAGTACTTC
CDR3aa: CASSPRGRQYF

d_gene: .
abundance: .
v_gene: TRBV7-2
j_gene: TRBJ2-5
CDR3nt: TGTGCCAGCAGCTCCTCCGGGCCCCCAGAGACCCAGTACTTC
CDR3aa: CASSSSGPPETQYF

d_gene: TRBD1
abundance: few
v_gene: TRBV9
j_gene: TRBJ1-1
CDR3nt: TGTGCCAGCAGCGGACGGGACAGGGGAGAAGTCACTGAAGCTTTCTTT
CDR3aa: CASSGRDRGEVTEAFF

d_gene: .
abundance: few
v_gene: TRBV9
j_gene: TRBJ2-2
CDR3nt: TGTGCCAGCAGCCGAAACAGGGGACTAGGAACCGGGGAGCTGTTTTTT
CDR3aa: CASSRNRGLGTGELFF

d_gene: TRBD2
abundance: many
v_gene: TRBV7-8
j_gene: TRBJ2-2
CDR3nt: TGTGCCAGCAGCTTCGGGAGTATACTGGGACTAGCGGGAGGCGTGGGTACCGGGGAGCTGTTTTTT
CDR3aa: CASSFGSILGLAGGVGTGELFF

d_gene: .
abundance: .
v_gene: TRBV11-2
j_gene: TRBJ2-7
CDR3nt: TGTGCCAGCTCGGTTGAGTGGGCGGTCTCCTACGAGCAGTACTTC
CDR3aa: CASSVEWAVSYEQYF

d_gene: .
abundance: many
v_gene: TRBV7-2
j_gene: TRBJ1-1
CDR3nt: TGTGCCAGCAGCTCCTACAGGGCCGACACTGAAGCTTTCTTT
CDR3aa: CASSSYRADTEAFF

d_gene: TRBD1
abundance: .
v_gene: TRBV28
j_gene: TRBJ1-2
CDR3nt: TGTGCCAGCAGTGGGGGAGGGACAGGCAGGGCTACCTATGGCTACACCTTC
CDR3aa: CASSGGGTGRATYGYTF